This entry is about one TCR beta chain. Its specificity is unknown. The CDR3 is 14 amino acids. These data originate in a study of CXCR3-negative and CXCR3-positive naive CD8 T cells. Researchers prepared the TRB cDNA libraries using 5' RACE with UMI labels. TCRdb re-called the 5' RACE reads, yielding one record per CDR3 amino acid sequence without DNA. The repertoire table contains about 57,000 distinct CDR3 sequences. Findings and limits, study-wide: Comparison of naive subsets found surface CD5 to be comparable, and TCR strength was inferred on the basis of TRB CDR3 properties.

The material sequenced was memory CD8+ T cells from blood. The chain employs TRBV12-3 or TRBV12-4 and TRBJ2-7. The clonotype comes from a human donor in good health. Some clones in this sample may be carry-over from other donors' samples. CDR3 sequence reads: CASSLMGSSYEQYF.